These 30 T cell receptor beta chains share one sample of origin, sequenced in a study of blood T cell repertoires in COVID-19. The protocol was immunoSEQ multiplex PCR, while the TCRdb copy is restricted to in-frame clones and leaves out a portion. Of fewer than 300,000 clones in the sample, approximately 91% are singletons; the top ten hold approximately 2.5%. Sequences were obtained from PBMCs or T cells enriched from blood (not recorded which). Receptors originate from a middle-aged woman with acute COVID-19.

The rearrangement uses TRBV5-1 and TRBJ2-3; D gene ambiguous. The CDR3 covers 15 residues. V was shortened by 0 bases and J by 0 bases, with 8 bases between the two germline ends. Germline V gives CDR1 SGHRS, CDR2 YFSETQ. CDR3 protein: CASSLASASTDTQYF. The CDR3 nucleotides read TGCGCCAGCAGCTTGGCAAGCGCTAGCACAGATACGCAGTATTTT.

The table lists this clone with many counts. The chain uses TRBV12-2 and TRBJ1-5. TRBV12-2 is a pseudogene segment. The CDR3 covers 19 residues. For the CDR3, the DNA is TGTGCAAGTCGCTTAGCCGGCCAAGGAGGCCGGTTTAGCAATCAGCCCCAGCATTTT. This sequence encodes CASRLAGQGGRFSNQPQHF.

V and J are TRBV11-2 and TRBJ1-6; tentatively, D is TRBD1 (5 bases). V was shortened by 4 bases and J by 14 bases, with 9 bases between the two germline ends. Germline loops: CDR1 SGHAT, CDR2 FQNNGV. The CDR3 has 11 residues. The CDR3 sequence: CASSSTVALHF. CDR3 bases: TGTGCCAGCAGCTCGACAGTCGCCCTCCACTTT. Drawing the rest from reference TRBV11-2 and TRBJ1-6, the complete variable domain is EAGVAQSPRYKIIEKRQSVAFWCNPISGHATLYWYQQILGQGPKLLIQFQNNGVVDDSQLPKDRFSAERLKGVDSTLKIQPAKLEDSAVYLCASSSTVALHFGNGTRLTVT.

This clone has only one observation. This same CDR3 is encoded by further DNA sequences in the sample. This chain joins TRBV20-1 and TRBJ2-1; D remains ambiguous. The CDR3 contains 11 residues. Trimming removed 1 base from V and 10 bases from J, with 8 bases in between. CDR1 is DFQATT, CDR2 SNEGSKA, per germline (reference sequence). The CDR3 is CSARGSGEQFF. The CDR3 region has the DNA TGCAGTGCTAGAGGAAGTGGCGAGCAGTTCTTC.

This clone appeared a few times. This sequence joins TRBV11-2 and TRBJ2-1; 8 bases match TRBD2. Trimming cost V 0 bases and J 7 bases; bases outside gene matches: 8. This CDR3 is built from 16 residues. Germline-derived CDR1 and CDR2 are SGHAT and FQNNGV. The CDR3 here is CASSLDPAGAYNEQFF. The CDR3 coding sequence is TGTGCCAGCAGCTTAGACCCAGCGGGAGCGTATAATGAGCAGTTCTTC.

This chain uses TRBV7-3 with TRBJ2-3, with TRBD2 matching over 10 bases. The V gene end was trimmed by 5 bases and the J gene end by 4 bases; junction bases not matched to a gene: 9. The CDR3 contains 16 residues. Germline lookup yields CDR1 SGHTA and CDR2 FQGTGA. As DNA, the CDR3 is TGTGCCAGCAGCAAATACTCCGGGACTAGCGCAGATACGCAGTATTTT. It specifies CASSKYSGTSADTQYF.

The genes are TRBV5-1 and TRBJ1-1; D is possibly TRBD1 (6 bases). This CDR3 spans 16 amino acids. The ends were cut back, 0 bases at V and 4 bases at J, with 16 bases in the middle. Germline V gene data show CDR1 as SGHRS and CDR2 as YFSETQ. CDR3 nucleotide sequence: TGCGCCAGCAGCTTGGGAACACAGGGTCGGGGCACTGAAGCTTTCTTT. Its translation: CASSLGTQGRGTEAFF.

This clone has a handful of counts. V and J are TRBV7-8 and TRBJ1-3; TRBD1 matches at 9 bases. V lost 0 bases, J lost 8 bases, and 8 bases stayed unmatched. CDR3 length: 16 residues. Germline values: CDR1 SGHVS, CDR2 FQNEAQ. CDR3 amino acids: CASSLAWDRVADTIYF. The CDR3 coding sequence is TGTGCCAGCAGCTTAGCGTGGGACAGGGTTGCAGACACCATATATTTT.

This chain joins TRBV18 and TRBJ2-3, with a weak D call TRBD2 (6 bases). V was trimmed by 5 bases and J by 2 bases, leaving 14 bases between them. The CDR3 has 15 residues. Germline assignment: CDR1 KGHSH and CDR2 LQKENI. The CDR3 DNA follows: TGTGCCAGCTCAACGCCGGGAGAGATCACAGATACGCAGTATTTT. Its protein product is CASSTPGEITDTQYF.

V usage is TRBV30 and J usage is TRBJ2-1, with D perhaps TRBD2 (5 bases). The CDR3 covers 11 residues. V was pared by 2 bases and J by 10 bases, with 9 bases between. CDR1 GTSNPN and CDR2 SVGIG come from the germline V gene (reference sequence). The CDR3 spells CAWSPRGEQFF. DNA for the CDR3: TGTGCCTGGAGTCCCAGAGGGGAGCAGTTCTTC.

The chain combines TRBV24-1 with TRBJ2-3, with TRBD2 as a possible D gene (5 bases). The CDR3 is 17 amino acids. Germline values: CDR1 KGHDR, CDR2 SFDVKD. Trimming left V 6 bases short and J 0 bases short, with 18 bases between. The CDR3 DNA follows: TGTGCCACCAGTCCCCGGAGCGGCGCTTTGAGCACAGATACGCAGTATTTT. It translates to CATSPRSGALSTDTQYF.

V gene TRBV5-1 combines with J gene TRBJ2-2; D unclear. The CDR3 length is 12 residues. V lost 7 bases to trimming and J lost 4 bases, with 8 bases between them. CDR1 is SGHRS, CDR2 YFSETQ, per germline. CDR3 amino acids: CASHPGTGELFF. CDR3 in DNA: TGCGCCAGCCACCCGGGCACCGGGGAGCTGTTTTTT.

The rearrangement links TRBV2 to TRBJ2-5; 7 positions match TRBD2. Germline CDR1 and CDR2: SNHLY and FYNNEI. CDR3 size: 14 residues. V lost 7 bases, J lost 2 bases, and 7 bases stayed unmatched. The CDR3 sequence: CASMDGLVQETQYF. CDR3 nucleotides: TGTGCCAGCATGGATGGACTAGTTCAAGAGACCCAGTACTTC.

The chain links TRBV2 to TRBJ1-5; D call uncertain. V gave up 6 bases and J gave up 4 bases, with 13 bases separating them. The CDR3 length is 14 residues. Germline V gene data show CDR1 as SNHLY and CDR2 as FYNNEI. Written as DNA, the CDR3 is TGTGCCAGCAGCGGAGCCTTCGGGAATCAGCCCCAGCATTTT. This translates into CASSGAFGNQPQHF.

This rearrangement joins TRBV10-1 to TRBJ1-2, with a possible D match to TRBD1 (5 bases). Germline lookup yields CDR1 WNHNN and CDR2 SYGVQD (reference sequence). The V and J ends lost 7 bases and 0 bases respectively, with 12 bases between them. This CDR3 contains 14 residues. The CDR3 protein is CASNPWGANYGYTF. The DNA of the CDR3 is TGCGCCAGCAACCCCTGGGGGGCTAACTATGGCTACACCTTC.

The chain couples TRBV2 to TRBJ1-3; TRBD1 aligns across 8 bases. This CDR3 is 14 amino acids long. The trim removed 4 bases at V and 3 bases at J, leaving 2 bases unmatched. Germline CDR1 and CDR2: SNHLY and FYNNEI. The CDR3 region is CASSVGTGGNTIYF. The CDR3 nucleotides read TGTGCCAGCAGTGTCGGGACAGGTGGAAACACCATATATTTT.

The rearrangement joins TRBV11-3 to TRBJ1-1, with a weak D call TRBD1 (5 bases). Deletions cut 3 bases from V and 0 bases from J, with 8 bases between. CDR1 is SGHNT and CDR2 is YENEEA in the germline V gene. The CDR3 covers 14 residues. This chain's CDR3 is CASSFPGMNTEAFF. The CDR3 DNA is TGTGCCAGCAGCTTTCCAGGGATGAACACTGAAGCTTTCTTT.

The rearrangement joins TRBV28 to TRBJ2-5, with 8 bases lining up with TRBD2. J lost 5 bases, V lost 3 bases, and 5 bases had no gene match. Germline-derived CDR1 and CDR2 are MDHEN and SYDVKM. The CDR3 has 14 residues. The CDR3 spells CASSFGGGRETQYF. The CDR3 DNA is TGTGCCAGCAGTTTCGGGGGGGGCAGGGAGACCCAGTACTTC.

The chain recombines TRBV7-3 with TRBJ2-7; D ambiguous. Trimming left V 1 base short and J 3 bases short, with 10 bases between. The CDR3 spans 14 residues. The germline CDR1 and CDR2 sequences are SGHTA and FQGTGA. The CDR3 DNA sequence: TGTGCCAGCAGCTTAAGTGGCGGAAACTACGAGCAGTACTTC. Translation: CASSLSGGNYEQYF.

The genes are TRBV19 and TRBJ2-5; maybe TRBD2 (6 bases). The CDR3 covers 13 residues. Germline values: CDR1 LNHDA, CDR2 SQIVND (reference sequence). The ends were cut back, 9 bases at V and 1 base at J, with 12 bases in the middle. The CDR3 sequence: CASRGVIQETQYF. CDR3 nucleotides: TGTGCCAGCCGCGGGGTTATCCAAGAGACCCAGTACTTC.

The J gene is TRBJ2-1, the V gene TRBV3-1 (or the pseudogene TRBV3-2), with D hard to call. Trimming took off 4 bases at V and 9 bases at J, with 16 bases between the two ends. The germline CDR1 and CDR2 sequences are LGHDT and YNNKEL (reference sequence). This CDR3 is built from 14 residues. CDR3 loop: CASSRSAITSEQFF. The CDR3, as DNA: TGTGCCAGCAGCCGAAGTGCCATCACATCTGAGCAGTTCTTC.

This chain connects TRBV7-9 to TRBJ2-1; D is ambiguous. CDR3 size: 17 residues. The V gene lost 1 base and the J gene lost 0 bases, with 13 bases spanning the gap. Looked up from germline, CDR1 is SEHNR and CDR2 is FQNEAQ (reference sequence). The CDR3 region is CASSLGLAPSSYNEQFF. The DNA of the CDR3 is TGTGCCAGCAGCTTAGGACTGGCTCCGAGCTCCTACAATGAGCAGTTCTTC.

The chain is built from TRBV28 and TRBJ1-2, with D tentatively TRBD1 (6 bases). This CDR3 spans 14 amino acids. Trimming stripped 4 bases from V and 6 bases from J, with 15 bases between. In germline, CDR1 is MDHEN, CDR2 SYDVKM. The CDR3: CASSYRASLDGYTF. In DNA, the CDR3 is TGTGCCAGCAGTTACAGGGCGTCCCTTGATGGCTACACCTTC.

J is TRBJ1-2 and V is TRBV15; 9 nucleotides match TRBD1. The CDR3 has 15 residues. CDR1 and CDR2 (germline): LNHNV, YYDKDF (reference sequence). Trimming at V came to 6 bases and at J to 7 bases, leaving 12 bases not matched to a gene. The CDR3 protein is CATSTGVQGARGYTF. The CDR3 nucleotides read TGTGCCACCAGTACTGGGGTACAGGGGGCGCGTGGCTACACCTTC.

The chain couples TRBV9 to TRBJ2-5; 8 bases line up with TRBD2. Per the germline V gene, CDR1 is SGDLS and CDR2 is YYNGEE. This CDR3 is built from 13 residues. J gave up 5 bases and V 3 bases, and 3 bases lay outside the gene matches. CDR3 nucleotides: TGTGCCAGCAGCGGGACTAGCTGGGAGACCCAGTACTTC. This codes for CASSGTSWETQYF.

The chain uses TRBV12-5 and TRBJ2-1; 13 bases map to TRBD2. Germline values: CDR1 LGHNT, CDR2 FRNRAP. V lost 6 bases to trimming and J lost 5 bases; unmatched junction nucleotides: 4. CDR3 size: 15 residues. The CDR3 sequence: CASGRGLAGDNEQFF. DNA of the CDR3: TGTGCTAGTGGCCGCGGACTAGCGGGAGACAATGAGCAGTTCTTC.

This clone turned up a few times. The chain recombines TRBV7-6 with TRBJ1-1; D is unclear. V shed 1 base and J shed 1 base, with 7 bases lying between them. Germline CDR1 is SGHVS and CDR2 is FNYEAQ. This CDR3 spans 14 amino acids. CDR3 protein: CASSLGAENTEAFF. The DNA of the CDR3 is TGTGCCAGCAGCTTAGGCGCCGAGAACACTGAAGCTTTCTTT.

The CDR3 nucleotides read TGCAGTGCTAGTCGACAGGGGTTGGGTAATGAGCAGTTCTTC. This translates into CSASRQGLGNEQFF. This rearrangement joins TRBV20-1 to TRBJ2-1; 8 nucleotides line up with TRBD1. The length of the CDR3 is 14 residues. CDR1 DFQATT and CDR2 SNEGSKA come from the germline V gene (reference sequence). The V and J ends lost 3 bases and 7 bases, in that order; junction bases with no gene match: 8.

The chain is built from TRBV5-1 and TRBJ2-7; TRBD1 matches 9 bases. After removal of 3 bases from V and 4 bases from J, the junction contained 5 bases not matched to a gene. The CDR3 is 14 amino acids. Germline V gene sequence: CDR1 SGHRS, CDR2 YFSETQ. CDR3: CASSSSGQGYEQYF. The CDR3 bases are TGCGCCAGCAGCTCATCGGGACAGGGTTACGAGCAGTACTTC.

This clone appeared once. This chain uses TRBV29-1 with TRBJ1-4, with D uncertain. CDR1 and CDR2 (germline): SQVTM, ANQGSEA. CDR3 length: 13 amino acids. V gave up 4 bases and J gave up 7 bases, with 13 bases separating them. CDR3 in DNA: TGCAGCGTTGGAGAGAGGGTTGGTGAAAAACTGTTTTTT. It encodes CSVGERVGEKLFF.